One and the same sample provided the 20 T cell receptor beta chains below, sequenced in a study of CD8 T cells in ankylosing spondylitis. Study-level results: For ankylosing spondylitis blood, a TCR beta motif of under 10 highly homologous variants appeared characteristic.

Via MiXCR, TCRdb re-called the 5' RACE reads, giving one row per CDR3 protein. The repertoire consists of 650,000 to 800,000 distinct CDR3 sequences, with around a fifth occurring once and the leading ten covering 15% to 20%. Antigens for these TCRs are unknown. Sample: blood, either unsorted or a sorted T cell fraction (not recorded which). The receptors originated from a male donor with ankylosing spondylitis.

The chain uses TRBV29-1 and TRBJ2-1; D is unclear. V lost 7 bases, J lost 3 bases, and 10 bases lay in between. Germline V CDR1 and CDR2: SQVTM, ANQGSEA. The CDR3 extends over 12 amino acids. The CDR3, as DNA: TGCAGCGGGAATGAGTTCTACAATGAGCAGTTCTTC. Its translation is CSGNEFYNEQFF.

This clonotype has a handful of counts. J is TRBJ2-2 and V is TRBV5-1, with 11 bases fitting TRBD2. The CDR3 totals 16 residues. CDR1 and CDR2 from the germline V gene are SGHRS and YFSETQ. The ends lost 4 bases at V and 2 bases at J; junction bases unmatched: 4. In DNA form, the CDR3 reads TGCGCCAGCAGCAAGACTAGCGGGGTAAACACCGGGGAGCTGTTTTTT. As protein: CASSKTSGVNTGELFF.

This clonotype has only a few counts. J is TRBJ2-2 and V is TRBV6-6, with D perhaps given as TRBD1 or TRBD2 (5 bases each). The CDR3 sequence is 13 residues long. V lost 0 bases and J lost 7, with 6 bases in between. Germline values: CDR1 MNHNY, CDR2 SVGAGI (reference sequence). CDR3 sequence: CASSYSGDGELFF. The CDR3 DNA reads TGTGCCAGCAGTTACTCGGGGGACGGGGAGCTGTTTTTT.

This chain links TRBV4-1 with TRBJ1-2; no definite D call. Deletions cut 5 bases from V and 3 bases from J, with 16 bases between. Germline-derived CDR1 and CDR2 are MGHRA and YSYEKL. The CDR3 covers 15 residues. Written as DNA, the CDR3 is TGCGCCAGCAGCTCAGCCGGGGTAGGGTACTATGGCTACACCTTC. Amino acids: CASSSAGVGYYGYTF.

The chain has TRBV12-3 or TRBV12-4 and TRBJ2-7, with a weak D call TRBD2 (6 bases). V lost 5 bases to trimming and J lost 7 bases, with 15 bases between them. This CDR3 has 13 amino acids. CDR3 coding DNA: TGTGCCAGCAGTAAGCAGGGTGCGGGAGAGCAGTACTTC. It encodes CASSKQGAGEQYF.

The chain employs TRBV13 and TRBJ2-5; D tentatively fits TRBD1 or TRBD2 (6 bases each). V was pared by 5 bases and J by 5 bases, with 21 bases between. CDR3 length: 16 amino acids. The germline CDR1 and CDR2 sequences are PRHDT and FYEKMQ (reference sequence). CDR3 residues: CASSQNTGAGMETQYF. CDR3 nucleotides: TGTGCCAGCAGCCAAAACACGGGGGCAGGGATGGAGACCCAGTACTTC.

The V call is TRBV13, the J call TRBJ2-2; no clear D. Germline CDR1 PRHDT, CDR2 FYEKMQ (reference sequence). The CDR3 totals 12 residues. Deletions cut 3 bases from V and 7 bases from J, with 6 bases between. This CDR3 reads CASSFRLGELFF. The CDR3 DNA follows: TGTGCCAGCAGCTTCAGGCTCGGGGAGCTGTTTTTT.

There are a few counts of this clonotype. The J gene is TRBJ2-1, the V gene TRBV5-1; D may be TRBD2 (6 bases). CDR3 size: 16 residues. CDR1 and CDR2 from the germline V gene are SGHRS and YFSETQ. V shed 7 bases and J shed 5 bases, with 22 bases lying between them. Written as DNA, the CDR3 is TGCGCCAGCTTCCGGGGGACCGCCTCTCCTGACAATGAGCAGTTCTTC. As protein: CASFRGTASPDNEQFF.

The chain has TRBV5-1 and TRBJ2-1; D perhaps matches TRBD2 (5 bases). The CDR3 is 13 residues long. The germline CDR1 and CDR2 sequences are SGHRS and YFSETQ. Trimming cost V 5 bases and J 8 bases, with 14 bases left between them. In DNA, the CDR3 is TGCGCCAGCAGGAGACTGATGAGGGATGAGCAGTTCTTC. It is translated as CASRRLMRDEQFF.

The genes are TRBV5-1 and TRBJ1-2; D gene ambiguous. With 1 base removed from V and 8 bases from J, the gap between germline ends came to 15 bases. The CDR3 spans 14 residues. The germline gives CDR1 SGHRS, CDR2 YFSETQ. The CDR3 reads CASSLSGNEGGYTF. CDR3 in DNA: TGCGCCAGCAGCTTGTCCGGCAATGAGGGCGGCTACACCTTC. Using reference TRBV5-1 and TRBJ1-2 for the parts outside the CDR3, the full variable domain is KAGVTQTPRYLIKTRGQQVTLSCSPISGHRSVSWYQQTPGQGLQFLFEYFSETQRNKGNFPGRFSGRQFSNSRSEMNVSTLELGDSALYLCASSLSGNEGGYTFGSGTRLTVV.

The chain combines TRBV7-8 with TRBJ2-7; D possibly corresponds to TRBD1 (5 bases). The germline CDR1 and CDR2 sequences are SGHVS and FQNEAQ. The length of the CDR3 is 14 residues. V was shortened by 5 bases and J by 2 bases, with 13 bases between the two germline ends. CDR3 DNA: TGTGCCAGCAGCCCCAGCCCGGACACCTACGAGCAGTACTTC. Its translation is CASSPSPDTYEQYF. The entire variable domain, with the rest obtained from reference TRBV7-8 and TRBJ2-7, is as follows: GAGVSQSPRYKVAKRGQDVALRCDPISGHVSLFWYQQALGQGPEFLTYFQNEAQLDKSGLPSDRFFAERPEGSVSTLKIQRTQQEDSAVYLCASSPSPDTYEQYFGPGTRLTVT.

This clonotype was counted a few times. The V and J genes are TRBV15 and TRBJ1-2; TRBD1 matches at 7 bases. Germline loops: CDR1 LNHNV, CDR2 YYDKDF (reference sequence). CDR3 length equals 14 residues. Unmatched junction bases numbered 5, after V lost 5 bases and J lost 2 bases. The CDR3 DNA sequence: TGTGCCACCAGCTTACAACAGGGGAACTATGGCTACACCTTC. Translated: CATSLQQGNYGYTF.

This clonotype was recorded a few times. The chain employs TRBV24-1 and TRBJ2-3, with 9 bases aligning to TRBD2. Per germline, CDR1 KGHDR and CDR2 SFDVKD. V lost 3 bases and J lost 7; bases outside the gene matches: 4. The CDR3 is 14 amino acids. In DNA, the CDR3 is TGTGCCACCAGTGATCCCGGACTAGCGCATACGCAGTATTTT. Translated: CATSDPGLAHTQYF.

This clonotype occurred many times. The genes are TRBV7-8 and TRBJ1-1, with D maybe TRBD1 (5 bases). There are 13 residues in the CDR3. Per the germline V gene, CDR1 is SGHVS and CDR2 is FQNEAQ. The V end lost 5 bases, the J end lost 5 bases, and 12 bases lay between the germline ends. CDR3 region: CASSPGGWTEAFF. The CDR3 region has the DNA TGTGCCAGCAGCCCCGGGGGTTGGACTGAAGCTTTCTTT.

This clonotype was seen more than once but under ten times. This chain uses TRBV12-3 or TRBV12-4 with TRBJ1-2; a weak D match, TRBD1 (5 bases). This CDR3 region has 15 residues. Trimming removed 5 bases from V and 5 bases from J, with 18 bases in between. The CDR3 loop reads CASSIGTAGGYGYTF. In DNA form, the CDR3 reads TGTGCCAGCAGTATCGGGACGGCGGGGGGTTATGGCTACACCTTC.

The rearrangement uses TRBV3-1 and TRBJ2-7; 12 positions agree with TRBD2. J lost 6 bases, V lost 5 bases, and 11 bases had no gene match. From germline, CDR1 is LGHDT and CDR2 YNNKEL (reference sequence). The CDR3 spans 16 residues. The CDR3 reads CASSTSTSGRVGEQYF. For the CDR3, the DNA is TGTGCCAGCAGCACTTCGACTAGCGGGAGAGTCGGCGAGCAGTACTTC.

This chain links TRBV6-5 with TRBJ1-1; 7 bases fit TRBD1. The germline gives CDR1 MNHEY, CDR2 SVGAGI. J gave up 11 bases and V 2 bases, and 5 bases lay outside the gene matches. The CDR3 is 12 amino acids. The CDR3 reads CASSYQGGDAFF. The CDR3 DNA follows: TGTGCCAGCAGTTACCAGGGGGGGGACGCTTTCTTT.

The chain links TRBV4-2 to TRBJ1-3; 8 bases are shared with TRBD1. Unmatched junction bases numbered 10, after V lost 4 bases and J lost 5 bases. CDR1 is LGHNA and CDR2 is YNFKEQ in the germline V gene. The CDR3 runs to 16 residues. The CDR3 DNA reads TGTGCCAGCAGCCTCCTCGGGACAGGTTCGCGAAACACCATATATTTT. Protein sequence: CASSLLGTGSRNTIYF.

The gene calls are TRBV30 and TRBJ2-1; 7 nucleotides agree with TRBD1. The ends lost 2 bases at V and 8 bases at J; junction bases unmatched: 9. CDR1 GTSNPN and CDR2 SVGIG come from the germline V gene (reference sequence). The CDR3 covers 14 residues. The CDR3 bases are TGTGCCTGGAGTAACAGGGGTAGCTTTGATGAGCAGTTCTTC. Protein sequence: CAWSNRGSFDEQFF.

This clonotype was picked up many times. The rearrangement joins TRBV29-1 to TRBJ2-7, with 11 bases fitting TRBD1. The V gene's germline CDR1 is SQVTM and CDR2 ANQGSEA. V shed 6 bases and J 2 bases; nucleotides not matched to a gene: 9. CDR3 length equals 15 residues. CDR3 sequence (DNA): TGCAGCGTCCGACCGGGACAGGGGGGCACCTACGAGCAGTACTTC. This encodes CSVRPGQGGTYEQYF.